This TCR beta chain derives from a study of blood T cell repertoires in COVID-19. Sequencing used immunoSEQ multiplex PCR; TCRdb keeps in-frame clones, though not all of them. The table has over 15,000 clones, about nine tenths seen once. Germline assignment: CDR1 LGHNA and CDR2 YNFKEQ. The CDR3 has 16 residues. After removal of 1 base from V and 10 bases from J, the junction contained 10 bases not matched to a gene. The sample was peripheral blood. This TCR came from a human donor in a cohort sampled during active COVID-19. The V gene is TRBV4-2, the J gene TRBJ2-1, with 10 bases lining up with TRBD2. Written as DNA, the CDR3 is TGTGCCAGCAGCCAAGCAGGGCTAGCGGGAGAAAGGGAGCAGTTCTTC. It translates to CASSQAGLAGEREQFF.